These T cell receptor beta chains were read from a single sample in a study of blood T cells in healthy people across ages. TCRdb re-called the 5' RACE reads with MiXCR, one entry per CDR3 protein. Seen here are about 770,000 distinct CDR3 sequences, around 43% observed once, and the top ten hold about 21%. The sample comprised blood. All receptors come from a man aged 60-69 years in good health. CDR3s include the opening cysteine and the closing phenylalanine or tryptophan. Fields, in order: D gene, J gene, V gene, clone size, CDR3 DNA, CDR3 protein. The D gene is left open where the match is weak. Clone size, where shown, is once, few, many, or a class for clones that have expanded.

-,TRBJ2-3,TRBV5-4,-,TGTGCCAGCAGCCAAAAGACAGGCACAGATACGCAGTATTTT,CASSQKTGTDTQYF
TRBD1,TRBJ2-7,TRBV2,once,TGTGCCAGCAGTGAAGGGACAGGGGAGACCTACGAGCAGTACTTC,CASSEGTGETYEQYF
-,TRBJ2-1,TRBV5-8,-,TGTGCCAGCAGCCTGACCGAGACCTACAATGAGCAGTTCTTC,CASSLTETYNEQFF
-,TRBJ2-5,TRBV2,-,TGTGCCAGCAGTCCAATGAACAGGGTCTCCGGTGAGACCCAGTACTTC,CASSPMNRVSGETQYF
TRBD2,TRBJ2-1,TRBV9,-,TGTGCCAGCAGTGACAGCGGGGGCCTTGCCTATGAGCAGTTCTTC,CASSDSGGLAYEQFF
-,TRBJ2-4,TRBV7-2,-,TGTGCCAGCAGCTTATTAGGGGGAAATAATGCCAAAAACATTCAGTACTTC,CASSLLGGNNAKNIQYF
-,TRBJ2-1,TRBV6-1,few,TGTGCCAGCAGTGAAGAGGGGCTATCGGGTTACAATGAGCAGTTCTTC,CASSEEGLSGYNEQFF
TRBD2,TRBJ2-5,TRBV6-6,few,TGTGCCAGCAATCAGCGGGGGTACCAAGAGACCCAGTACTTC,CASNQRGYQETQYF
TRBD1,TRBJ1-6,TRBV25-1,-,TGTGCCAGCGAACGAGGGGGCTCCTATAATTCACCCTTCCACTTT,CASERGGSYNSPFHF
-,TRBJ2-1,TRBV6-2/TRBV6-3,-,TGTGCCAGCAGCACGCCCCGGACAGATTACAATGAGCAGTTCTTC,CASSTPRTDYNEQFF
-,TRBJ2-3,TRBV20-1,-,TGCAGTGCTAGAGTAATCCCCCGACTAGGATTTATCACAGATACGCAGTATTTT,CSARVIPRLGFITDTQYF
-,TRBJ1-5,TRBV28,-,TGTGCCAGCAGTTCACGTGGGGGGCCCCAGCATTTT,CASSSRGGPQHF
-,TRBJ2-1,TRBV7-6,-,TGTGCCAGCAGCTTAAAGTGGCTACCCAGTGCCCACAATGAGCAGTTCTTC,CASSLKWLPSAHNEQFF
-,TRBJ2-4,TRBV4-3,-,TGCGCCAGCAGCCAAGACAGGGCGAACCCTAGGATTCAGTACTTC,CASSQDRANPRIQYF
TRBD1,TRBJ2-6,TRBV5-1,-,TGCGCCAGCAGCTTGGATCGGGACAGCGACTCTGGGGCCAACGTCCTGACTTTC,CASSLDRDSDSGANVLTF
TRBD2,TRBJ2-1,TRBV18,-,TGTGCCAGCTCAGGATTAGCGGGGGGGCCGCGCTTGAACGAGCAGTTCTTC,CASSGLAGGPRLNEQFF
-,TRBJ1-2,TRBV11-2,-,TGTGCCAGCAGCCCTACAGGGATATTCGGCTACACCTTC,CASSPTGIFGYTF
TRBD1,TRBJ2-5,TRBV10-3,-,TGTGCCATCTCGGACAGGGGGGACCAAGAGACCCAGTACTTC,CAISDRGDQETQYF
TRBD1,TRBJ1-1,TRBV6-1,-,TGTGCCAGCATCCCCACCTCCGGGACAGGGGGCTCGAACACTGAAGCTTTCTTT,CASIPTSGTGGSNTEAFF
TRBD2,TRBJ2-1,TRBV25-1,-,TGTGCCAGCAGTGAATATACTAGCGGGGGGATATGCAATGAGCAGTTCTTC,CASSEYTSGGICNEQFF
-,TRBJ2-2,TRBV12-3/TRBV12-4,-,TGTACCAGCAGTTTTCAACGGAACACCGGGGAGCTGTTTTTT,CTSSFQRNTGELFF
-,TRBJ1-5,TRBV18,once,TGTGCCAGCTCACCAGAGAACAGGGATGGCCAGCCCCAGCATTTT,CASSPENRDGQPQHF
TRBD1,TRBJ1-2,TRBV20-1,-,TGCAGTGCTAGGGGACAGGAGGCGATGTATGGCTACACCTTC,CSARGQEAMYGYTF
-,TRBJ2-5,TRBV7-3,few,TGTGCCAGCAGCTTAGGGGTTACGGCGGGCCAAGAGACCCAGTACTTC,CASSLGVTAGQETQYF
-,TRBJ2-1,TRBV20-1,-,TGCAGTGCCTCGAGGGGGATAAATGAGCAGTTCTTC,CSASRGINEQFF
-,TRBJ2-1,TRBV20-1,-,TGCAGTGCTCAGAGATTTGGGGATGAGCAGTTCTTC,CSAQRFGDEQFF
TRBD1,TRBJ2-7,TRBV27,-,TGTGCCAGCAGTTTAATTCAGGGGGTGAACTACGAGCAGTACTTC,CASSLIQGVNYEQYF
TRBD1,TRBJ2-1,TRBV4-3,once,TGCGCCAGCAGCCGGGAACAGGGGATCACCTACAATGAGCAGTTCTTC,CASSREQGITYNEQFF
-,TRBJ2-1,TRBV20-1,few,TGCAGCTCCCTCTTATGGTCCGGTGACAATGAGCAGTTCTTC,CSSLLWSGDNEQFF
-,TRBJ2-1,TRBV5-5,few,TGTGCCAGCAGCTTGATGGCCGATTTCATTTACAATGAGCAGTTCTTC,CASSLMADFIYNEQFF
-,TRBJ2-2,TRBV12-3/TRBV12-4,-,TGTGCCAGCAGTTTCTTTCTCGACGTCGGGGAGCTGTTTTTT,CASSFFLDVGELFF
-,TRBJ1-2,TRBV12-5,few,TGTGCTAGTGGTTTGGACGATAATGGCTACACCTTC,CASGLDDNGYTF
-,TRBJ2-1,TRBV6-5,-,TGTGCCAGCAGTTACTTTGTCAGCTCCTACAATGAGCAGTTCTTC,CASSYFVSSYNEQFF
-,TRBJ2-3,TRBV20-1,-,TGCAGTGCTAGAGATCAAAGCTCCCCGGCAGATACGCAGTATTTT,CSARDQSSPADTQYF
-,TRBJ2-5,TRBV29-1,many,TGCAGCGGCGAGGATCCGGGGGAGACCCAGTACTTC,CSGEDPGETQYF
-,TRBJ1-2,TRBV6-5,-,TGTGCCAGCAGTTACATGGGATTAGGGTCTGGCTACACCTTC,CASSYMGLGSGYTF
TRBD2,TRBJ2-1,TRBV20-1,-,TGCAGTGCCGAGGCCGCGGGGGACTACAATGAGCAGTTCTTC,CSAEAAGDYNEQFF
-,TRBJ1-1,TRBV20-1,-,TGCAGTGCTAGAGATCAGGCAGGGAATGCGGCTTTCTTT,CSARDQAGNAAFF
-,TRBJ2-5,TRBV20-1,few,TGCAGTGCTAGAGAACGACTGGGAGGGGGAGAGACCCAGTACTTC,CSARERLGGGETQYF
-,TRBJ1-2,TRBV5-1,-,TGCGCCAGCAGCTTGGCCAGCGGGAGTGGAGGCTACACCTTC,CASSLASGSGGYTF
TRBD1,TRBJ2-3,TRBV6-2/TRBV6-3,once,TGTGCCAGCGGACAGGGCACACGAGGCGTGCGGTATTTT,CASGQGTRGVRYF
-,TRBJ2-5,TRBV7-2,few,TGTGCCAGCAGCCCCAGACAGAAGTACCAAGAGACCCAGTACTTC,CASSPRQKYQETQYF
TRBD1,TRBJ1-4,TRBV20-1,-,TGCAGTGCCCTTGGGACAGGGGGCATTGAAAAACTGTTTTTT,CSALGTGGIEKLFF
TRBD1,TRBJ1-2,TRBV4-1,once,TGCGCCAGCAGCCCATCAAGCCGGGACAGAGACGGCTACACCTTC,CASSPSSRDRDGYTF
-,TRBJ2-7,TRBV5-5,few,TGTGCCAGCAGCTTGGCCCTGACAGTGGTCTCCTACGAGCAGTACTTC,CASSLALTVVSYEQYF
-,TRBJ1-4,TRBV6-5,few,TGTGCCAGCAGTTCCGACAGGACACCTAATGAAAAACTGTTTTTT,CASSSDRTPNEKLFF
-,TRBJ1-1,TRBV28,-,TGTGCCAGCAGTTTGGAGAGCCCTGAAGCTTTCTTT,CASSLESPEAFF
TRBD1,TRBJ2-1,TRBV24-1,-,TGTGCCACCAGTGATTCCTCCAGGGGGCCCTCCTACAATGAGCGGTTCTTC,CATSDSSRGPSYNERFF
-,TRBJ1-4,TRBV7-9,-,TGTACCAGCAGCTTAGCTGGTAACGGTGAAAAACTGTTTTTT,CTSSLAGNGEKLFF
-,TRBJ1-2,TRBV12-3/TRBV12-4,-,TGTGCCAGCAGTCCAAAGGCAGGGAGTGGTGGCTACACCTTC,CASSPKAGSGGYTF
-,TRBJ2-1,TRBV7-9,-,TGTGCCAGCAGCTCTCTCGTTGATGAGCAGTTCTTC,CASSSLVDEQFF
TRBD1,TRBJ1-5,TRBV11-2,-,TGTGCCAGCAGTCGGGGGGCAGGGGGCGTTTGGGCCCAGCATTTT,CASSRGAGGVWAQHF
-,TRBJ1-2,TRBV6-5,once,TGTGCCAGCAGGGGACCTACCCTAGTTAACTATGGCTACACCTTC,CASRGPTLVNYGYTF
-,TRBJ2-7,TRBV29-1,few,TGCAGCGGTGGACAGAGCTCCTACGAGCAGTACTTC,CSGGQSSYEQYF
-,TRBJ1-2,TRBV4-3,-,TGCGCCAGCAGCCAAGGTTCAGGAGCTAACTATGGCTACACCTTC,CASSQGSGANYGYTF
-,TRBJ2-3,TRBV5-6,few,TGTGCCAGCACCAGTCCGGGGTTGGGAGATACGCAGTATTTT,CASTSPGLGDTQYF
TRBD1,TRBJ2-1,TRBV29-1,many,TGCAGCGTTGAGTTACAGGGGGTCTACAATGAGCAGTTCTTC,CSVELQGVYNEQFF
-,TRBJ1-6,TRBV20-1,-,TGCAGTGCTAGAGATGGTGGCACAGTCAATTCACCCCTCCACTTT,CSARDGGTVNSPLHF